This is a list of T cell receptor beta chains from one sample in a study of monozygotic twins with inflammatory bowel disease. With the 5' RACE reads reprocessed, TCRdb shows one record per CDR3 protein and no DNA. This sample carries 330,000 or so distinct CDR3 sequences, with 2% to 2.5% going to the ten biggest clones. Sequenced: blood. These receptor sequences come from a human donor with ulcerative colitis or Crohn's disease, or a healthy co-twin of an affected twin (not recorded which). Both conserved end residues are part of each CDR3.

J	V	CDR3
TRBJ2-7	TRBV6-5	CASSSGRIYEQYF
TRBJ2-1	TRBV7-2	CASSLTGGDNEQFF
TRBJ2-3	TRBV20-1	CSARDILAGGRDTQYF
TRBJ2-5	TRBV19	CASSMVGAYQEIQYF
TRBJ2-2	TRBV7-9	CASSPGWDTGELFF
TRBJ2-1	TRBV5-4	CASSLAAGGRYNEQFF
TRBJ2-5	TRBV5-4	CASSLAPGQIPSSYQETQYF
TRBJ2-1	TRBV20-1	CSPVTSQDYNEQFF
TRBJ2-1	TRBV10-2	CASRPGGVRTNEQFF
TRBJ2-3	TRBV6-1	CASSRGGLSTDTQYF
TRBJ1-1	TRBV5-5	CASSLGLPGDTEAFF
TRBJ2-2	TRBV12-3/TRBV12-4	CASRIAGGHSGELFF
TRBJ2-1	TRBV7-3	CASSPRTDNEQFF
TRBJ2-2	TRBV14	CASSQVLRSAGELFF
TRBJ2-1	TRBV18	CASSPWDSSYNEQFF
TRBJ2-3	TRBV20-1	CSASWAGTDTQYF
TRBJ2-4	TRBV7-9	CASSSTGMAKNIQYF
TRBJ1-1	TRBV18	CASSPPSGRPRNTEAFF
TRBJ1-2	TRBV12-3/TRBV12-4	CASRPGTGSGSYGYTF
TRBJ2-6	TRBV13	CASRWGGMSGANVLTF
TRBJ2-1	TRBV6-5	CASSSKYEQFF
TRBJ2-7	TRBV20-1	CSALDRGPHEQYF
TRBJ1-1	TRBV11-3	CASSPNHDTEAFF
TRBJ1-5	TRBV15	CATSRASGNINQPQHF
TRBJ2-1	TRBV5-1	CASSLSSGREQFF
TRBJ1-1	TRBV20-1	CSASGARGGTEAFF
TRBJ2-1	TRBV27	CASLDTGTSGRPNEQFF
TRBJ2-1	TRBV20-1	CSAQNLNEQFF
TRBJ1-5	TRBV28	CASTSGMVGAIVGQPQHF
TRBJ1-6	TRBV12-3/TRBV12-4	CASSSPGNSPLHF
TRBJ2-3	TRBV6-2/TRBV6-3	CASSYGLGTDTQYF
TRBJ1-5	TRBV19	CARGQGVYQPQHF
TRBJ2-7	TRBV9	CASSVAPVYEQYF
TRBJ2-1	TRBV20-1	CSPLNRPVSNEQFF
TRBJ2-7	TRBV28	CASSSPITVQYF
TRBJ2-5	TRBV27	CASPNTSGRYQETQYF
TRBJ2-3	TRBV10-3	CAISTQPGQNGDTQYF
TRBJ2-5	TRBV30	CAWSVLSGRVSYF
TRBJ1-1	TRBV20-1	CSARDSKKNTEAFF
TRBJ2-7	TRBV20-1	CSARDRLGMSEQYF
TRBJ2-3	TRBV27	CASKRLAGLADTQYF
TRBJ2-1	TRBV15	CATSRDSSISEQFF
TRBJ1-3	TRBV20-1	CSASRQSSGNTIYF
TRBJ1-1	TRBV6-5	CASSTTAEAFF
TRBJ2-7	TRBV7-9	CASSLGRRTTYEQYF
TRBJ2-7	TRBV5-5	CASSSGTGFGEQYF
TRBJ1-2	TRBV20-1	CSARGPGSYGYTF
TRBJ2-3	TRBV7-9	CASTSEEGGTQYF
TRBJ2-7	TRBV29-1	CSVVGTGPYEQYF
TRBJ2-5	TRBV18	CASSPQISQETQYF
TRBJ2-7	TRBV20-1	CSARDSRTSYEQYF
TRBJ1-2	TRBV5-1	CASSPDGPGGYGYTF
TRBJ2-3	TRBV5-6	CASSTLEGLWPDTQYF
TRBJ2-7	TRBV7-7	CASSMDSKVEQYF
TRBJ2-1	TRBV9	CASSVLTTPYNEQFF
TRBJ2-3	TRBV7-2	CASSYSGGRDTQYF
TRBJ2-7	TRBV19	CASSMGDSVADEQYF
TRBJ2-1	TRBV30	CAWSNDRGNEQFF
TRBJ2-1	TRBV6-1	CASSAYNEQFF